Each of the 9 T cell receptor beta chains below was sequenced from the same sample in a study of blood T cell repertoires in COVID-19. Repertoires were generated with immunoSEQ multiplex PCR, while TCRdb's copy carries only in-frame clones and drops some. Among around 240,000 clones, about nine tenths were seen once, and the ten largest hold roughly 1.2%. The material sequenced was PBMCs or T cells enriched from blood (not recorded which). These receptors all come from a human donor in a cohort exposed to, infected with or recovered from COVID-19 (not recorded which). The donor label of this sample is uncertain.

The CDR3 spells CASSLQALNTEAFF. The CDR3 DNA reads as TGTGCCAGCAGCCTCCAGGCACTGAACACTGAAGCTTTCTTT. The chain joins TRBV3-1 (or the pseudogene TRBV3-2) to TRBJ1-1; D uncertain. CDR1 is LGHDT, CDR2 YNNKEL, per germline (reference sequence). The CDR3 length is 14 residues. Trimming removed 4 bases at V and 0 bases at J, with 9 bases between.

The chain combines TRBV19 with TRBJ2-7; 8 bases line up with TRBD2. The CDR3 length is 13 residues. Germline V CDR1 and CDR2: LNHDA, SQIVND (reference sequence). The V and J ends lost 8 bases and 4 bases, in that order; junction bases with no gene match: 7. CDR3 DNA sequence: TGTGCCAGTTCGGGGACTAGAGGTTACGAGCAGTACTTC. Translation: CASSGTRGYEQYF.

The CDR3 here is CAWSVLPGSNYGYTF. In DNA, the CDR3 is TGTGCCTGGAGTGTATTGCCAGGGTCTAACTATGGCTACACCTTC. The chain couples TRBV30 to TRBJ1-2; D is perhaps TRBD1 (5 bases). This CDR3 region has 15 residues. Germline V CDR1 and CDR2: GTSNPN, SVGIG (reference sequence). V gave up 0 bases and J gave up 0 bases, with 11 bases separating them.

Remarks on this clone: This same CDR3 is encoded by further DNA sequences in the sample. V gene TRBV6-5 combines with J gene TRBJ1-2; D is unclear. Trimming pared 2 bases from V and 4 bases from J, leaving 8 bases between. Germline CDR1 is MNHEY and CDR2 is SVGAGI. The CDR3 covers 13 residues. The CDR3 sequence is CASSYEGLYGYTF. In DNA form, the CDR3 reads TGTGCCAGCAGTTACGAGGGTCTCTATGGCTACACCTTC.

This chain links TRBV11-2 with TRBJ2-7; 8 bases agree with TRBD1. CDR3 length: 14 residues. CDR1 is SGHAT and CDR2 is FQNNGV in the germline V gene. Trimming at V came to 1 base and at J to 5 bases, leaving 4 bases not matched to a gene. The CDR3 region is CASSLGQGANEQYF. In nucleotides, the CDR3 is TGTGCCAGCAGCTTAGGGCAGGGGGCTAACGAGCAGTACTTC.

Comment on this clone: The junction differs from germline at one of its ends, possibly a read error. This chain connects TRBV2 to TRBJ1-2, with 9 bases that match TRBD1. This CDR3 region has 12 residues. Per the germline V gene, CDR1 is SNHLY and CDR2 is FYNNEI. The CDR3 sequence: CASSGGTGNNIF. CDR3 DNA: TGTGCCAGCAGTGGGGGGACAGGGAACAACATCTTC.

This chain connects TRBV19 to TRBJ2-2; 9 bases are a match to TRBD1. The V segment lost 6 bases and the J segment 7 bases; nucleotides outside the gene matches: 15. The CDR3 contains 17 residues. Germline loops: CDR1 LNHDA, CDR2 SQIVND (reference sequence). The DNA of the CDR3 is TGTGCCAGTAGAAAATTGCCGGGACAGGGATCGAGCGGGGAGCTGTTTTTT. It yields the protein CASRKLPGQGSSGELFF. Full variable domain (rest looked up from reference TRBV19 and TRBJ2-2): DGGITQSPKYLFRKEGQNVTLSCEQNLNHDAMYWYRQDPGQGLRLIYYSQIVNDFQKGDIAEGYSVSREKKESFPLTVTSAQKNPTAFYLCASRKLPGQGSSGELFFGEGSRLTVL.

The chain carries TRBV7-3 and TRBJ2-4, with D perhaps TRBD1 (5 bases). CDR1 and CDR2 from the germline V gene are SGHTA and FQGTGA. V was trimmed by 2 bases and J by 7 bases, leaving 18 bases between them. The CDR3 is made up of 16 amino acids. The CDR3 region is CASSLGAGHLSNIQYF. The CDR3 DNA reads TGTGCCAGCAGCTTAGGGGCAGGACACTTAAGTAACATTCAGTACTTC.

The chain uses TRBV19 and TRBJ1-4; the D is unclear. V shed 2 bases and J shed 4 bases, with 11 bases lying between them. Germline CDR1 and CDR2: LNHDA and SQIVND (reference sequence). The CDR3 covers 15 residues. The CDR3 sequence is CASSISRGHNEKLFF. CDR3 nucleotides: TGTGCCAGTAGTATATCCCGCGGCCATAATGAAAAACTGTTTTTT.